This TCR beta chain comes out of a study of regulatory T cells in long-lasting Graves disease. Notes on the study in general: With approximately 2,800 shared public clonotypes, persistent patients exceeded new patients, who shared over 850.

The CDR3 consists of 14 residues. With 0 bases clipped from V and 10 bases from J, the junction kept 9 bases outside the gene matches. This clonotype was recorded many times. The antigen remains undetermined. Construction of TCR beta libraries relied on iRepertoire HTBI primers and on Arm-PCR targeting CDR3 regions. From the multiplex PCR reads, TCRdb called clonotypes with MiXCR, one entry per CDR3 protein. The sample lists 350,000 to 550,000 distinct CDR3 sequences, 14% seen once, with around a sixth in the top ten. The time point is: newly diagnosed GD, antithyroid drugs for less than 3 months. Making the TCR library involved RNA that had been extracted from PBMCs. These same data were also listed under a study on T cells in Graves' hyperthyroidism and ophthalmopathy.

Specimen: peripheral blood mononuclear cells (PBMCs), collected at new diagnosis, from a patient treated with antithyroid drugs. The J gene is TRBJ2-7, the V gene TRBV12-3 or TRBV12-4; 7 positions match TRBD1. The sequence was collected from a woman aged 50 to 60 with Graves disease. The CDR3 bases are TGTGCCAGCAGTTTAGCCTGGGACAGTCCTGATCAGTACTTC. Translation gives CASSLAWDSPDQYF.